A selection of T cell receptor beta chains follows, all from one sample in a study of blood T cell dynamics during melanoma immunotherapy. TCRdb's copy holds only in-frame clones and misses some; the assay was immunoSEQ multiplex PCR. Found here are about 7,300 clones, about 80% of them singletons; the top ten hold approximately 14%. The sample was blood, taken from a patient treated with checkpoint blockade. The receptors stem from a human donor with melanoma. The CDR3 runs from the conserved cysteine through the conserved F or W. Each record gives: D gene, clone size, J gene, V gene, CDR3 DNA, CDR3 protein. D genes are given only for firm matches. The size field is filled for only some rows; it gives once, few, many or a size class.

. . TRBJ1-1 TRBV29-1 TGCAGCGTCCCTGATGGCACGGGGACTGAAGCTTTCTTT CSVPDGTGTEAFF
TRBD1 . TRBJ1-4 TRBV4-1 TGCGCCAGCAGCCTTGACAGGGCAACTAATGAAAAACTGTTTTTT CASSLDRATNEKLFF
. . TRBJ2-2 TRBV15 TGTGCCACCAGCAGAGATCGGGGTACCGGGGAGCTGTTTTTT CATSRDRGTGELFF
. . TRBJ1-3 TRBV15 TGTGCCACCAGCAGAGATCCGGTGACCTCTGGAAACACCATATATTTT CATSRDPVTSGNTIYF
TRBD2 . TRBJ2-3 TRBV6-1 TGTGCCAGCAGTGAACATCCAGCGGGGGGGACAGATACGCAGTATTTT CASSEHPAGGTDTQYF
. . TRBJ1-3 TRBV2 TGTGCCAGCTCCCTGACAGCCTCTGGAAACACCATATATTTT CASSLTASGNTIYF
. . TRBJ2-3 TRBV7-2 TGTGCCAGCAGCTTAGTAAGGGGGGTTGGAGATACGCAGTATTTT CASSLVRGVGDTQYF
. . TRBJ2-5 TRBV6-1 TGTGCCAGCAGTGAAACAAGCACACTTTTACGGGAGACCCAGTACTTC CASSETSTLLRETQYF
TRBD2 . TRBJ2-5 TRBV5-6 TGTGCCAGCAGCTTGGCTCCGGCGGGGGGGCGTGAGACCCAGTACTTC CASSLAPAGGRETQYF
TRBD2 . TRBJ2-1 TRBV10-3 TGTGCCATCAGTGGACTAGCGGGGGGGCCAAATGAGCAGTTCTTC CAISGLAGGPNEQFF
. . TRBJ1-1 TRBV10-3 TGTGCCACTCAGAAGAACACTGAAGCTTTCTTT CATQKNTEAFF
TRBD1 few TRBJ1-3 TRBV15 TGTGCCACAGGGGACAGCAACTCTGGAAACACCATATATTTT CATGDSNSGNTIYF
. . TRBJ1-5 TRBV29-1 TGCAGCGTCGCCGTGGACAGCGCGATCCAGCCCCAGCATTTT CSVAVDSAIQPQHF
TRBD1 few TRBJ1-5 TRBV30 TGTGCCTGGAGCCTAATGACAGGGGTAGGTCAGCCCCAGCATTTT CAWSLMTGVGQPQHF
. . TRBJ1-2 TRBV5-5 TGTGCCAGCAGCTTGGCGCAGGGAGGGAGCTATGGCTACACCTTC CASSLAQGGSYGYTF
TRBD1 . TRBJ1-2 TRBV2 TGTGCCAGCAGTTTCCGGACAGGGGGCGAGGTCTACACCTTC CASSFRTGGEVYTF
TRBD1 . TRBJ2-3 TRBV9 TGTGCCAGCAGCGTTACCAGGGGGCGGGCAGATACGCAGTATTTT CASSVTRGRADTQYF
TRBD1 . TRBJ1-5 TRBV19 TGTGCCAGTAGTATACAGGGGGCGAACAATCAGCCCCAGCATTTT CASSIQGANNQPQHF
. . TRBJ1-1 TRBV5-5 TGTGCCAGCAGCTTTTGGATCAGGGAGGGAGCTTTCTTT CASSFWIREGAFF
. . TRBJ2-2 TRBV14 TGTGCCAGCAGCCGAACACAGGGATACGGGGAGCTGTTTTTT CASSRTQGYGELFF
. once TRBJ1-2 TRBV6-5 TGTGCCAGCAAGACAGGTAGTAATGGCTACACCTTC CASKTGSNGYTF
. . TRBJ2-2 TRBV19 TGTGCCAGTAGTTTGAGGGTCACCGGGGAGCTGTTTTTT CASSLRVTGELFF
. few TRBJ1-5 TRBV7-9 TGTGCCAGCAGCGACACAGGGTTTAATCAGCCCCAGCATTTT CASSDTGFNQPQHF
. . TRBJ1-2 TRBV28 TGTGCCAGCAAAAGTTCGAAAGAGGGAGGGACCTCTAACTATGGCTACACCTTC CASKSSKEGGTSNYGYTF
TRBD2 . TRBJ2-2 TRBV6-1 TGTGCCAGCAGTCAGACTAGCGGGGGGACCGGGGAGCTGTTTTTT CASSQTSGGTGELFF
. . TRBJ1-2 TRBV5-6 TGTGCCAGCAGCCGAGCCTATGGCTACACCTTC CASSRAYGYTF
. . TRBJ2-7 TRBV6-1 TGTGCCAGCAGTGCTATAACTACCGGGCGATACGAGCAGTACTTC CASSAITTGRYEQYF
. . TRBJ1-6 TRBV4-2 TGTGCCAGCAGCCAGATTAATTCACCCCTCCACTTT CASSQINSPLHF
. . TRBJ1-1 TRBV6-5 TGTGCCAGCAGTCTCAGGGTGTGGACTGAAGCTTTCTTT CASSLRVWTEAFF
. . TRBJ2-3 TRBV30 TGTGCCTGGAAATATCGTCTCACAGATACGCAGTATTTT CAWKYRLTDTQYF
. . TRBJ1-1 TRBV5-1 TGCGCCAGCAGCATAGCCAGCGTGAACACTGAAGCTTTCTTT CASSIASVNTEAFF
. . TRBJ2-7 TRBV2 TGTGCCAGCAGTGAAGATTGGGGGGACGAGCAGTACTTC CASSEDWGDEQYF
. . TRBJ2-3 TRBV28 TGTGCCAGCAGTTTTGAGGGGACTGATACGCAGTATTTT CASSFEGTDTQYF
TRBD1 once TRBJ1-2 TRBV6-1 TGTGCCAGCAGCGAGGACAGGGTCTATGGCTACACCTTC CASSEDRVYGYTF
TRBD1 . TRBJ1-2 TRBV4-2 TGTGCCAGCAGCCAAGATCGGGACAGATTCAACTATGGCTACACCTTC CASSQDRDRFNYGYTF
. . TRBJ2-3 TRBV5-4 TGTGCCAGCAGCTTGAGACAGCCTAGCACAGATACGCAGTATTTT CASSLRQPSTDTQYF
. . TRBJ2-2 TRBV11-3 TGTGCCAGCAGCTTACGGACACTCGGGGGCGGGGAGCTGTTTTTT CASSLRTLGGGELFF
. . TRBJ1-2 TRBV5-1 TGCGCCAGCAGCTCCGGAGTACTTAACTATGGCTACACCTTC CASSSGVLNYGYTF
TRBD1 . TRBJ2-3 TRBV5-6 TGTGCCAGCAGCCTTCGGGACAGGTACACAGATACGCAGTATTTT CASSLRDRYTDTQYF
. . TRBJ2-1 TRBV6-4 TGTGCCAGCAGTGACGGTTTCTCCAATGAGCAGTTCTTC CASSDGFSNEQFF
TRBD1 few TRBJ2-5 TRBV15 TGTGCCACCAGCAGATCAACATCAGGGGGCGAGAGGACCCAGTACTTC CATSRSTSGGERTQYF
. . TRBJ2-7 TRBV6-5 TGTGCCAGCAGTGAGGGGCTCTCCTACGAGCAGTACTTC CASSEGLSYEQYF
. . TRBJ2-5 TRBV5-1 TGCGCCAGCAGCTTTAAAGAGACCCAGTACTTC CASSFKETQYF
. . TRBJ1-5 TRBV7-8 TGTGCCAGCAGCTTAAAGTCGGGGGGTTCTCAGCCCCAGCATTTT CASSLKSGGSQPQHF
. . TRBJ1-1 TRBV2 TGTGCCAGCAGTGAATCCGTCATGAACACTGAAGCTTTCTTT CASSESVMNTEAFF
TRBD1 . TRBJ2-7 TRBV5-6 TGTGCCAGCAGCTTGGCCGGGACAGCCTCCTACGAGCAGTACTTC CASSLAGTASYEQYF
TRBD1 few TRBJ2-3 TRBV5-5 TGTGCCAGCAGCTTGGGGACAGGGGTCACAGATACGCAGTATTTT CASSLGTGVTDTQYF
. . TRBJ1-3 TRBV7-1 TGTGCCAGCAGCTTAAGGCGGATCGGGTCTAGCTCTGGAAACACCATATATTTT CASSLRRIGSSSGNTIYF
TRBD2 few TRBJ2-2 TRBV5-5 TGTGCCAGCAGCCCTAGGACTAGCGGCAACACCGGGGAGCTGTTTTTT CASSPRTSGNTGELFF
TRBD1 . TRBJ2-7 TRBV9 TGTGCCAGCAGTCAGGGGGATGGGTACGAGCAGTACTTC CASSQGDGYEQYF
TRBD1 . TRBJ2-5 TRBV6-1 TGTGCCAGCAGTGAAGCCACAGGGGGCCAGGAGACCCAGTACTTC CASSEATGGQETQYF
TRBD2 . TRBJ2-1 TRBV10-3 TGTGCCATCAGTGACCCAACGCCGGGACTAGCGGGGGCGAATGAGCAGTTCTTC CAISDPTPGLAGANEQFF